A selection of T cell receptor beta chains follows, all from one sample in a study of blood T cells in healthy people across ages. In TCRdb, the 5' RACE reads were re-called with MiXCR into one record per CDR3 protein. Of 1.5 million to 1.8 million distinct CDR3 sequences detected, 40% to 45% appear once; the ten largest clones hold roughly 3.7%. Input material: blood. These receptors all stem from a woman younger than 35 in good health. The CDR3 runs from the conserved cysteine through the conserved F or W. A D gene is named only where the DNA matches it firmly. Where a row states a size, it is once, few, many or the class of an expanded clone; other rows omit it.

. TRBJ2-7 TRBV7-9 . TGTGCCAGCAGTTTCTCCGGTGTTACCTACGAGCAGTACTTC CASSFSGVTYEQYF
. TRBJ2-3 TRBV7-6 TRBD2 TGTGCCAGCAGCTTTATAGCGGGAGTGGCAGATACGCAGTATTTT CASSFIAGVADTQYF
. TRBJ1-4 TRBV5-1 . TGCGCCAGCAGCGTGGAACAGGGTGACGAAAAACTGTTTTTT CASSVEQGDEKLFF
few TRBJ1-1 TRBV28 . TGTGCCAGCAGTTTAAAGGGGAGGCCGGGGAACACTGAAGCTTTCTTT CASSLKGRPGNTEAFF
. TRBJ2-3 TRBV3-1 . TGTGCCAGCAGCCACAGTCGGGTCACAGATACGCAGTATTTT CASSHSRVTDTQYF
. TRBJ1-2 TRBV28 . TGTGCCGCCACCAGGGGTGGTCGAGGCTACACCTTC CAATRGGRGYTF
. TRBJ2-7 TRBV20-1 . TGCAGTGCTAGAGGGGGCCACGAGTATACGGAGCAGTACTTC CSARGGHEYTEQYF
. TRBJ1-2 TRBV28 . TGTGCCACGAAATTGACAGGCCCCTATGGCTACACCTTC CATKLTGPYGYTF
. TRBJ2-2 TRBV3-1 . . CASSQAQREGRRAGELFF
. TRBJ2-7 TRBV4-1 TRBD1 TGCACCAGCAGCTCTTCGGGGACAGGGGGTTACGAGCAGTACTTC CTSSSSGTGGYEQYF
few TRBJ1-2 TRBV29-1 . TGCAGCGTGGAGGACGGGGGACGAAGTGGCTACACCTTC CSVEDGGRSGYTF
. TRBJ2-3 TRBV14 . TGTGTCAGCAGCGCCTATCTAGGGGGGTACGCAGATACGCAGTATTTT CVSSAYLGGYADTQYF
. TRBJ2-2 TRBV20-1 . TGCAGTGCTAGACCCCTCTCCGGGGAGCTGTTTTTT CSARPLSGELFF
. TRBJ2-3 TRBV28 TRBD2 TGTGCCAGCACCCCCGGTGGACCCGGGAGGGACACGCAGTATTTT CASTPGGPGRDTQYF
. TRBJ2-4 TRBV29-1 . TGCAGCGTTTGGACCCGATCTGCCAAAAACATTCAGTACTTC CSVWTRSAKNIQYF
. TRBJ1-2 TRBV15 TRBD1 TGTGCCACCAGCAGACGAGGCCAGGGACAGGGCTATGGCTACACCTTC CATSRRGQGQGYGYTF
. TRBJ2-4 TRBV10-1 . TGCGCCAGCAGTGCGTCAACAGGGAGCATTCAGTACTTC CASSASTGSIQYF
. TRBJ2-3 TRBV5-1 . TGCGCCAGCAGCTGGAGGCTAAGCACAGATACGCAGTATTTT CASSWRLSTDTQYF
. TRBJ2-7 TRBV4-3 . TGCGCCAGCAGCCAAGGAACGGCAGCTTCCTACGAGCAGTACTTC CASSQGTAASYEQYF
. TRBJ2-1 TRBV12-5 . TGTGCTAGTGGGTTTGCCACCCCGGGACTGGAGTTCAATGAGCAGTTCTTC CASGFATPGLEFNEQFF
few TRBJ2-7 TRBV20-1 TRBD2 TGCAGTGCTCAGAATCCTGGGAGGGTGGGCTCCTACGAGCAGTACTTC CSAQNPGRVGSYEQYF
once TRBJ2-7 TRBV14 TRBD2 TGTGCCAGCAGCCCTATAGCGGGAGGTTCGGACGAGCAGTACTTC CASSPIAGGSDEQYF
. TRBJ1-2 TRBV29-1 . TGCAGCGTCTGGACATCTGGCTACACCTTC CSVWTSGYTF
few TRBJ2-7 TRBV6-1 TRBD1 TGTGCCAGCAGATGGACAGGGAGCAACTACGAGCAGTACTTC CASRWTGSNYEQYF
. TRBJ1-1 TRBV5-4 TRBD1 TGTGCCAGCAGCTTGGCCCCCGTCAGGGGGCGGGTTACTGAAGCTTTCTTT CASSLAPVRGRVTEAFF
few TRBJ2-5 TRBV5-5 . TGTGCCAGCAGAGGGTGGGGGAGCCAAGAGACCCAGTACTTC CASRGWGSQETQYF
. TRBJ2-7 TRBV24-1 TRBD1 TGTGCCACCAGTGATCGGACAGGGGGGAATCGCGAGCAGTACTTC CATSDRTGGNREQYF
. TRBJ2-3 TRBV5-1 . TGCGCCAGCGGGATACAGGGACTTAGCACAGATACGCAGTATTTT CASGIQGLSTDTQYF
few TRBJ2-1 TRBV4-1 TRBD1 TGCGCCAGCAGCCAGCTACAGGGGCTGTCCTACAATGAGCAGTTCTTC CASSQLQGLSYNEQFF
. TRBJ2-3 TRBV7-4 TRBD2 TGTGCCAGCAGCTTCAAGCCCTCACTAGCGGGAGGGCCAGATACGCAGTATTTT CASSFKPSLAGGPDTQYF
. TRBJ2-2 TRBV3-1 . TGTGCCAGCAGCCCTACTGCCCCCGGGGAGCTGTTTTTT CASSPTAPGELFF
few TRBJ1-1 TRBV6-2/TRBV6-3 TRBD1 TGTGCCAGCAGTTGGGACAGTTTGCTCCCTGAAGCTTTCTTT CASSWDSLLPEAFF
. TRBJ2-1 TRBV5-1 . TGCGCCAGCAGCTTCGAGTCGAGCTCCTACAATGAGCAGTTCTTC CASSFESSSYNEQFF
. TRBJ2-3 TRBV7-8 TRBD2 TGTGCCAGCAGCTTAGGGGGACTAGCAGGGGGTGTGACAGATACGCAGTATTTT CASSLGGLAGGVTDTQYF
. TRBJ1-5 TRBV7-2 . TGTGCCAGCAGCTTAGTGTTTGGGAATCAGCCCCAGCATTTT CASSLVFGNQPQHF
. TRBJ2-7 TRBV7-3 TRBD2 TGTGCCAGCAGCCCCCTAGCGGGAGGGAATGAGCAGTACTTC CASSPLAGGNEQYF
. TRBJ2-2 TRBV27 TRBD2 TGTGCCAGCAGTTTATCCAGCGGGAGTTCCACCGGGGAGCTGTTTTTT CASSLSSGSSTGELFF
. TRBJ2-7 TRBV6-1 TRBD2 TGTGCCAGCAACATTCCTCCGGGACTAGCGCTCCATCTGGCCGAGCAGTACTTC CASNIPPGLALHLAEQYF
. TRBJ2-5 TRBV3-1 TRBD1 TGTGCCAGCAGCCAAGTCCTCGGGACAGCCTTCCAAGAGACCCAGTACTTC CASSQVLGTAFQETQYF
. TRBJ2-5 TRBV10-3 . TGTGCCATCAGTGAGGGAAGACGGACCCAAGAGACCCAGTACTTC CAISEGRRTQETQYF
. TRBJ2-1 TRBV20-1 TRBD2 TGCAGTGCTACCCCCGGCAGCGGGATCTATGAGCAGTTCTTC CSATPGSGIYEQFF
few TRBJ2-7 TRBV9 . TGTGCCAGCAGCGACAACATCGACAGGCTCTCCTACAATGAGCAGTACTTC CASSDNIDRLSYNEQYF
few TRBJ2-7 TRBV20-1 . TGCAGTGCTAGTTGGCAAACCTACGAGCAGTACTTC CSASWQTYEQYF
few TRBJ2-5 TRBV28 . TGTGCCAGCACCCCGACTAGTCTAGAGACCCAGTACTTC CASTPTSLETQYF
. TRBJ2-3 TRBV28 TRBD2 TGTGCCAGCAGTGGTATGGGACTAGCGGGAGATGGGTTCGTTCCAGATACGCAGTATTTT CASSGMGLAGDGFVPDTQYF
. TRBJ1-6 TRBV7-2 TRBD1 TGTGCCAGCAGCTTAGGCTGGGACAGATACTCCTATAATTCACCCCTCCACTTT CASSLGWDRYSYNSPLHF
. TRBJ2-7 TRBV12-3/TRBV12-4 . TGTGCCAGCAGTTTAGCACAGCGAGCTAATGAGCAGTACTTC CASSLAQRANEQYF
few TRBJ2-5 TRBV30 . TGTGCCTGGAGTGTACCAGGTCTGGATGAGCAGTACTTC CAWSVPGLDEQYF
. TRBJ1-1 TRBV4-3 . TGCGCCAGCAGCAAAATGGACAGGAACACTGAAGCTTTCTTT CASSKMDRNTEAFF
. TRBJ2-3 TRBV7-9 TRBD2 TGTGCCAGCAGCTTAAATCCTCCGGGCTTAGCGGGAGGATCAGATACGCAGTATTTT CASSLNPPGLAGGSDTQYF